The 20 T cell receptor beta chains presented below share a single source sample, sequenced in a study of T cell responses to AZD1222 COVID-19 vaccine. Assay used: immunoSEQ multiplex PCR; TCRdb lists only in-frame clones, some missing. The sample shows approximately 110,000 clones, around 85% of them seen only once. The source material was peripheral blood, sampled 28 days after the second AZD1222 dose. The receptor set was obtained from an adult who received the AZD1222 COVID-19 vaccine.

A few counts support this clone. V usage is TRBV18 and J usage is TRBJ2-1, with TRBD1 identical over 7 bases. The germline V gene has CDR1 KGHSH and CDR2 LQKENI. Trimming at V came to 0 bases and at J to 3 bases, leaving 8 bases not matched to a gene. The CDR3 length is 17 residues. The CDR3 region has the DNA TGTGCCAGCTCACCACCGAGTTGGGACAGCCACTACAATGAGCAGTTCTTC. Its protein product is CASSPPSWDSHYNEQFF.

In its sample, this clone was seen many times. This sequence joins TRBV4-3 and TRBJ1-2; D remains ambiguous. The CDR3 length is 14 residues. The V gene lost 0 bases and the J gene lost 5 bases, with 10 bases spanning the gap. The germline CDR1 and CDR2 sequences are LGHNA and YSLEER. The CDR3 protein is CASSQERMGYGYTF. In DNA form, the CDR3 reads TGCGCCAGCAGCCAAGAGCGGATGGGATATGGCTACACCTTC.

The V gene is TRBV29-1, the J gene TRBJ1-2; D is ambiguous. Between the trimmed V and J ends, which lost 6 bases and 0 bases, there was a span of 8 bases. The CDR3 covers 12 residues. The germline V gene encodes CDR1 SQVTM and CDR2 ANQGSEA. CDR3 protein: CSVAEPNYGYTF. The DNA of the CDR3 is TGCAGCGTAGCGGAACCTAACTATGGCTACACCTTC.

The chain carries TRBV7-2 and TRBJ1-1; TRBD1 matches at 9 bases. The CDR3 consists of 15 residues. Germline CDR1 is SGHTA and CDR2 is FQGNSA. Trimming removed 7 bases from V and 1 base from J; junction bases left unmatched: 7. The CDR3 region has the DNA TGTGCCAGCACCCCGACAGGGGGAAGGAACACTGAAGCTTTCTTT. It codes for CASTPTGGRNTEAFF.

The chain couples TRBV7-6 to TRBJ2-7, with 8 bases identical to TRBD1. This CDR3 region has 15 residues. After removal of 1 base from V and 7 bases from J, the junction contained 9 bases not matched to a gene. CDR1 is SGHVS and CDR2 is FNYEAQ in the germline V gene. CDR3 DNA: TGTGCCAGCAGCTTAGTCCAGGGGGCGAGTCGAGAGCAGTACTTC. Translated: CASSLVQGASREQYF.

J is TRBJ1-6 and V is TRBV2, with D possibly being TRBD1 (5 bases). In germline, CDR1 is SNHLY, CDR2 FYNNEI. The CDR3 totals 16 residues. Trimming removed 5 bases from V and 8 bases from J, with 19 bases in between. CDR3 region: CASSLGGFSYDSPLHF. CDR3 DNA sequence: TGTGCCAGCAGTTTGGGGGGGTTCTCTTATGATTCACCCCTCCACTTT.

The rearrangement uses TRBV5-4 and TRBJ1-3; 9 bases are a match to TRBD1. Trimming cost V 4 bases and J 2 bases; bases outside gene matches: 19. There are 20 residues in the CDR3. The germline V gene encodes CDR1 SGHNT and CDR2 YYREEE (reference sequence). The CDR3 sequence: CASSGVVQGARGSTGNTIYF. The CDR3 region has the DNA TGTGCCAGCAGCGGGGTCGTACAGGGGGCGCGTGGGTCTACTGGAAACACCATATATTTT.

This CDR3 reads CATSRGGGEKLFF. The DNA of the CDR3 is TGTGCCACCAGCAGAGGTGGGGGGGAAAAACTGTTTTTT. The rearrangement uses TRBV15 and TRBJ1-4, with D perhaps matching TRBD1 (5 bases). The length of the CDR3 is 13 residues. CDR1 and CDR2 (germline): LNHNV, YYDKDF (reference sequence). V was cut by 1 base and J by 8 bases, with 8 bases left in between.

The genes are TRBV28 and TRBJ1-6, with 8 nucleotides matching TRBD1. The V segment lost 6 bases and the J segment 5 bases; nucleotides outside the gene matches: 6. The CDR3 extends over 15 amino acids. Germline CDR1 MDHEN, CDR2 SYDVKM. CDR3 coding DNA: TGTGCCAGCAGCCGACCGGACAGGGATAATTCACCCCTCCACTTT. It yields the protein CASSRPDRDNSPLHF.

This chain connects TRBV7-9 to TRBJ2-5; 9 positions match TRBD2. The germline CDR1 and CDR2 sequences are SEHNR and FQNEAQ (reference sequence). The ends lost 5 bases at V and 1 base at J; junction bases unmatched: 2. This CDR3 region has 14 residues. Written as DNA, the CDR3 is TGTGCCAGCAGCCGAGCGGGGGGCCAAGAGACCCAGTACTTC. Amino acid sequence: CASSRAGGQETQYF.

This clone occurred a few times. This chain connects TRBV14 to TRBJ2-6, with D perhaps matching TRBD1 (6 bases). The CDR3 has 15 residues. Trimming shortened V by 8 bases and J by 0 bases, and 11 bases separated the two germline ends. Germline CDR1 reads SGHDN; CDR2 reads FVKESK. The CDR3 DNA is TGTGCCAGCGCACAGGGAACCTCTGGGGCCAACGTCCTGACTTTC. Its translation: CASAQGTSGANVLTF.

The J gene is TRBJ2-3, the V gene TRBV4-1, with 11 bases lining up with TRBD2. Germline V gene lookup returns CDR1 MGHRA and CDR2 YSYEKL. The CDR3 covers 17 residues. J lost 5 bases, V lost 0 bases, and 7 bases had no gene match. The CDR3 coding sequence is TGCGCCAGCAGCCAAGAACAGACTAGCGGGGTAGGAGATACGCAGTATTTT. It specifies CASSQEQTSGVGDTQYF.

This clone was seen only once. This sequence joins TRBV20-1 and TRBJ1-1; D perhaps matches TRBD1 (5 bases). The CDR3 is 11 amino acids. CDR1 is DFQATT, CDR2 SNEGSKA, per germline (reference sequence). Here the CDR3 reads CSASGGKMAFF. DNA of the CDR3: TGCAGCGCCTCGGGGGGGAAGATGGCTTTCTTT.

V and J are TRBV19 and TRBJ1-1; no clear D. The CDR3 contains 16 residues. Deletions cut 3 bases from V and 4 bases from J, with 18 bases between. From germline, CDR1 is LNHDA and CDR2 SQIVND (reference sequence). The CDR3 region has the DNA TGTGCCAGTAGTATGAGTCCCCGGGGTGAGAGCACTGAAGCTTTCTTT. Its translation is CASSMSPRGESTEAFF.

The V gene is TRBV10-3, the J gene TRBJ2-2, with 11 bases that match TRBD1. The V segment lost 1 base and the J segment 6 bases; nucleotides outside the gene matches: 4. CDR1 is ENHRY and CDR2 is SYGVKD in the germline V gene. The CDR3 covers 16 residues. This CDR3 reads CAISEWTGGRAGELFF. The CDR3 region has the DNA TGTGCCATCAGTGAGTGGACAGGGGGCAGGGCCGGGGAGCTGTTTTTT.

The rearrangement links TRBV15 to TRBJ1-5; D call uncertain. The CDR3 runs 18 residues. Germline lookup yields CDR1 LNHNV and CDR2 YYDKDF (reference sequence). The V and J ends lost 4 bases and 3 bases respectively, with 22 bases between them. The CDR3 sequence is CATSKSLGRGFSNQPQHF. The CDR3 bases are TGTGCCACCAGCAAGTCCCTGGGGAGAGGATTTTCCAATCAGCCCCAGCATTTT.

The genes are TRBV19 and TRBJ2-3, with unresolved D. The V end lost 7 bases, the J end lost 0 bases, and 8 bases lay between the germline ends. The V gene's germline CDR1 is LNHDA and CDR2 SQIVND (reference sequence). The CDR3 totals 13 residues. The CDR3 region is CASKPVSTDTQYF. CDR3 DNA sequence: TGTGCCAGTAAACCCGTTAGCACAGATACGCAGTATTTT.

The chain links TRBV6-6 to TRBJ2-7, with D possibly TRBD2 on 6 matching bases. Trimming stripped 0 bases from V and 5 bases from J, with 11 bases between. This CDR3 comprises 14 residues. Germline V CDR1 and CDR2: MNHNY, SVGAGI (reference sequence). CDR3 protein: CASSYSTGGNEQYF. The CDR3 DNA sequence: TGTGCCAGCAGTTACTCGACTGGAGGGAACGAGCAGTACTTC.

The rearrangement links TRBV15 to TRBJ1-1, with D tentatively TRBD1 (5 bases). Germline V gene sequence: CDR1 LNHNV, CDR2 YYDKDF (reference sequence). The V end was cut by 2 bases, the J end by 1 base, with 8 bases between. The CDR3 extends over 14 amino acids. CDR3 in DNA: TGTGCCACCAGCAGACTCACAGGGAACACTGAAGCTTTCTTT. Its protein is CATSRLTGNTEAFF.

Here the CDR3 DNA reads TGTGCCAGCAGCTTAGGGAGCGGTGCGACCCAGTACTTC. Translated, it gives CASSLGSGATQYF. This chain uses TRBV7-9 with TRBJ2-5; D perhaps matches TRBD2 (5 bases). V dropped 1 base and J dropped 7 bases, with 10 bases sitting between them. The germline CDR1 and CDR2 sequences are SEHNR and FQNEAQ (reference sequence). The CDR3 has 13 amino acids.